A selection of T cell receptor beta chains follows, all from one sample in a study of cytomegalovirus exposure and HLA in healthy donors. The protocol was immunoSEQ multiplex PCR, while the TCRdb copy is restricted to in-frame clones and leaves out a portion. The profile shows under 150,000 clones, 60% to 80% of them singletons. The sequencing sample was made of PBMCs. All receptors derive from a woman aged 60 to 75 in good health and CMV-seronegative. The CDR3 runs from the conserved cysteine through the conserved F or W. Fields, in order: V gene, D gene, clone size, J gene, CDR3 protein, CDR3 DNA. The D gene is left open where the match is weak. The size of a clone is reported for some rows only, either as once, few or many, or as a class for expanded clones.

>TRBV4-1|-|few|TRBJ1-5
CASSQDSREPQHF
TGCGCCAGCAGCCAAGATTCGAGGGAGCCCCAGCATTTT
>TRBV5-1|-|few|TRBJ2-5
CASSLTGSGQETQYF
TGCGCCAGCAGCTTGACGGGGTCGGGTCAAGAGACCCAGTACTTC
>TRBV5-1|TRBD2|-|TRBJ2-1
CASTTTPTSALSNEQFF
TGCGCCAGCACCACAACCCCCACTAGCGCCCTCTCAAATGAGCAGTTCTTC
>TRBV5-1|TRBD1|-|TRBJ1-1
CASSLGQGLNTEAFF
TGCGCCAGCAGCTTGGGACAGGGCCTGAACACTGAAGCTTTCTTT
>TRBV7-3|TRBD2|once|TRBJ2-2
CASMPTGGYTGELFF
TGTGCCAGCATGCCGACGGGGGGTTACACCGGGGAGCTGTTTTTT
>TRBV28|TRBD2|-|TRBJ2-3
CASSQAGGRGDTQYF
TGTGCCAGCAGTCAAGCGGGAGGGAGGGGAGATACGCAGTATTTT
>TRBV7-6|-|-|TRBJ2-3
CASSLDLTSTDTQYF
TGTGCCAGCAGCTTAGACTTGACTAGCACAGATACGCAGTATTTT
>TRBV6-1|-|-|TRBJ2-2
CASSVTGAGELFF
TGTGCCAGCAGTGTAACGGGGGCCGGGGAGCTGTTTTTT
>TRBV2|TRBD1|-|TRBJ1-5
CASSEDRNKNQPQHF
TGTGCCAGCAGTGAGGACAGGAACAAAAATCAGCCCCAGCATTTT
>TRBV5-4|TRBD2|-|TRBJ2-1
CASSLFSGGAEQFF
TGTGCCAGCAGCCTGTTTAGCGGGGGGGCTGAGCAGTTCTTC
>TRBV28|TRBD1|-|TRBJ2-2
CASGGQGGTGELFF
TGTGCCAGCGGGGGACAGGGGGGGACCGGGGAGCTGTTTTTT
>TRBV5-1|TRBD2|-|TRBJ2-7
CASSLTPGLAGDYEQYF
TGCGCCAGCAGCTTGACCCCTGGACTAGCGGGAGACTACGAGCAGTACTTC
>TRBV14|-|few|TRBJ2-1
CASSLFLRGGHNEQFF
TGTGCCAGCAGCCTCTTCCTGAGGGGGGGGCACAATGAGCAGTTCTTC
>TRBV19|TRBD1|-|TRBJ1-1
CASSISQGASEAFF
TGTGCCAGTAGTATTTCACAGGGGGCGTCTGAAGCTTTCTTT